This T cell receptor (beta chain) was documented in a study of CD4 T cells in relation to SARS-CoV-2 and coronaviruses (dated by TCRdb to the early 2020s). Broadly, across the study: In the ViraFEST assay, PBMCs were grown with antigen for approximately 10 days, and TCR beta CDR3s were then sequenced to identify antigen-specific clonal expansions. Across all 12 patients in the full convalescent cohort, ages ranged from about 21 to 80 years, with a median of 38. Among the roughly twelve convalescent patients, 8 males and 4 females were included, and two of the subjects were Hispanic. HLA restriction was mapped for shared crossreactive spike epitopes using patient-derived lymphoblastoid cell lines. The study assessed, at the TCR clonotype level, memory CD4+ T cell crossreactivity between SARS-CoV-2 and common cold coronavirus spike proteins. The Adaptive Biotechnologies TCR-sequencing kit was used for samples from a few pre-COVID donors and for the naive versus memory experiments, whereas the other data were Illumina-based. For other donors in the study, expansion assays were sequenced with a different, Illumina-based TCR-beta assay.

CEF-cultured naive and memory CD4+ T cell DNA received survey-level immunoSEQ TCR-beta sequencing. As for how the authors treated the data: During preprocessing, nonproductive sequences were removed, along with CDR3s that did not begin with C, did not end with F or W, or were shorter than 7 amino acids. The MANAFEST web app identified antigen-specific clonotypes based on expansion compared with the reference and other culture wells. To be counted as positive, a clone had to show significant expansion compared with the reference culture, at an FDR below 0.05, in 2 of 3 replicate wells. To be called positive, a clone also had to show significant expansion compared with every other tandem well and an odds ratio greater than 5. Cultured and uncultured naive and memory CD4+ repertoires were searched for previously identified spike- and CEF-reactive CDR3s. Pairwise Levenshtein distance, computed with the stringdist R package after three terminal residues were trimmed from each end, was used as the measure of CDR3 homology. Sourced from immuneACCESS, this table was stored by TCRdb with only in-frame sequences that have V and J called. A share of the clones is absent; for the studies checked, an unresolved V gene accounts for under half, and the remainder has no known explanation. That table is the source of V, J and clone size, and D and trimming were worked out from the DNA. The sample table lists some 35,000 clones, about four fifths of them with a count of one. The ten biggest clones cover 3.5% to 5% of the sample.

Overall study results and their limits: Roughly 67% of donors had memory CD4+ clonotypes that crossrecognized SARS-CoV-2 and at least one common cold coronavirus spike. The study was constrained by small numbers of patients and of tested TCRs. Significantly weaker SARS-CoV-2-driven expansion was shown by crossreactive clones than by monoreactive clones, consistent with antigenic imprinting. No donor contributed both pre-pandemic and post-infection samples, which limited tracing the source of pre-existing responses. Sequencing of naive versus memory cells indicated that the assay detects memory recall responses, not primary responses primed during culture. Since the crossreactivity analysis centred on spike protein, crossreactivity against other viral proteins was not assessed.

V is shortened by 0 bases, J by 4 bases, and the region joining them spans 10 bases. The CDR3 measures 15 amino acids from cysteine to phenylalanine. The only DNA kept is the CDR3, 45 bases in frame from the first base. For CDR1 and CDR2, the germline V gene lists SGHAT and FQNNGV. To note about this clone: Its antigen remains undetermined. No much larger clone exists at a distance of one base, and base qualities are not known.

Naive and memory CD4+ T cells were separated from cryopreserved PBMCs by first enriching for CD4 and then performing EasySep naive CD4+ T cell enrichment. Sorted naive or memory CD4+ T cells (around 9.4 x 10^4) were grown at a 1:1 ratio with T cell-depleted PBMCs and CEF peptides for 9 to 11 days. Each peptide culture condition was generally run in triplicate replicate wells. PBMCs were isolated from leukapheresis product or whole blood by Ficoll-Paque PLUS gradient centrifugation. PBMCs were either cryopreserved at -140 degrees C or used fresh in the expansion assay. The QIAamp Micro DNA Kit was used to extract genomic DNA from the CD4+ T cells.

Sequencing was done on a sample of naive CD4+ T cells from PBMCs, cultured in vitro. The cell subset or site label here, explained by the study, means: naive CD4+ T cells isolated by negative enrichment. This receptor was obtained from an adult with COVID-19. The rearrangement combines TRBV11-2 with TRBJ1-5; a confident D gene designation cannot be given. In nucleotides, the sequence is TGTGCCAGCAGCTTAGACGCTAGGGAAAATCAGCCCCAGCATTTT. Its translation reads: CASSLDARENQPQHF.